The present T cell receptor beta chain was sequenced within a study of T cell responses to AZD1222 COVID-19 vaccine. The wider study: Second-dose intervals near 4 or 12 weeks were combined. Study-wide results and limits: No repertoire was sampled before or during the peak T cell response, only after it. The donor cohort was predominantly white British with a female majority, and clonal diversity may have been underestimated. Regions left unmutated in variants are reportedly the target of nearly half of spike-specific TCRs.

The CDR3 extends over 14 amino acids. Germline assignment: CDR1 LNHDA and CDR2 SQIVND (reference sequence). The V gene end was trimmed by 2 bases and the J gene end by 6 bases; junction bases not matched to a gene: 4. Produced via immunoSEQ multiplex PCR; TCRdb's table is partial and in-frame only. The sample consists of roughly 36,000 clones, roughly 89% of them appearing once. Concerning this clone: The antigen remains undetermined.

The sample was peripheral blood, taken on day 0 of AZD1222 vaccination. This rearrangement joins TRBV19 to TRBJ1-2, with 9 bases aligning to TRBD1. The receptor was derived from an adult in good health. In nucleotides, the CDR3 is TGTGCCAGTAGTATAACACAGGGGGCTGATGGCTACACCTTC. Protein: CASSITQGADGYTF.